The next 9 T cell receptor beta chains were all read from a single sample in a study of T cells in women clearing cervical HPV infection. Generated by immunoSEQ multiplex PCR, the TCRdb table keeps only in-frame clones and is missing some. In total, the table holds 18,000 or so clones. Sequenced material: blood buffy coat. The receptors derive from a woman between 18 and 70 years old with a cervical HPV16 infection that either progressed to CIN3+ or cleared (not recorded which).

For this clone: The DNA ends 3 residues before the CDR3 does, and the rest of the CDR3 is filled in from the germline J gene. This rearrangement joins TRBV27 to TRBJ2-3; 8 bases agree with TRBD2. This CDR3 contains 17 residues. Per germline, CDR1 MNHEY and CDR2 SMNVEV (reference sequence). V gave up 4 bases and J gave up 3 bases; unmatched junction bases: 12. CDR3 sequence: CASSYSGTSRRTDTQYF. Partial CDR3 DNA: TGTGCCAGCAGTTACTCCGGGACTAGTCGGCGTACAGATACG.

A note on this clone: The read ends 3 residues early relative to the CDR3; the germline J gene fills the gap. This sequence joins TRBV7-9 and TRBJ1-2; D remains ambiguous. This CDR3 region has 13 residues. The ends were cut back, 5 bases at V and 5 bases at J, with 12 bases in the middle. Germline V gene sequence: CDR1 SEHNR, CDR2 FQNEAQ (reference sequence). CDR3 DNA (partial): TGTGCCAGCAGCCCTAGGAATGGGTATGGC. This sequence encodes CASSPRNGYG. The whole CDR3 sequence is CASSPRNGYGYTF.

CDR3 residues: CARGGGGLLETQYF. The sequenced CDR3 bases are TGTGCCAGGGGGGGAGGGGGCTTGTTAGAGACC. J is TRBJ2-5 and V is TRBV19, with D perhaps being TRBD1 or TRBD2 (7 bases each). The sequence runs out 3 residues before the end of the CDR3; the remainder is reconstructed from the germline J gene. V was shortened by 9 bases and J by 4 bases, with 18 bases between the two germline ends. There are 14 residues in the CDR3. Germline values: CDR1 LNHDA, CDR2 SQIVND (reference sequence).

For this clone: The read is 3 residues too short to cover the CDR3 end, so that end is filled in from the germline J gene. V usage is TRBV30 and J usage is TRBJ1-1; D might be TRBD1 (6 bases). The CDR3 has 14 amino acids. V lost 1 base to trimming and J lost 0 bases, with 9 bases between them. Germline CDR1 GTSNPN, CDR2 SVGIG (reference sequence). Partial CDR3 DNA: TGTGCCTGGAGTGCCAGGACAGTGAACACTGAA. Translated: CAWSARTVNTE. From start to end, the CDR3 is CAWSARTVNTEAFF.

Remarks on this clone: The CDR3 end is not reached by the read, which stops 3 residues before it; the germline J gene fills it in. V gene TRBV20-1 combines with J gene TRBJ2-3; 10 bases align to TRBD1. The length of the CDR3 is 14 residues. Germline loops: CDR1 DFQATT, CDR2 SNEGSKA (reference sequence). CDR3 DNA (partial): TGCAGTGCTGCAAGGACAGGGGGTGGTCAGCCG. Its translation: CSAARTGGGQP. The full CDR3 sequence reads CSAARTGGGQPQYF.

The DNA read from the CDR3 is TGTGCCAGCAGTAGCGGGGGGGCCGACTCCTACGAG. This codes for CASSSGGADSYE. The entire CDR3 is CASSSGGADSYEQYF. J is TRBJ2-7 and V is TRBV28, with 10 nucleotides matching TRBD2. The CDR3 is cut off 3 residues early in the read; its end comes from the germline J gene. Per germline, CDR1 MDHEN and CDR2 SYDVKM. Trimming cost V 5 bases and J 0 bases; bases outside gene matches: 4. This CDR3 is built from 15 residues.

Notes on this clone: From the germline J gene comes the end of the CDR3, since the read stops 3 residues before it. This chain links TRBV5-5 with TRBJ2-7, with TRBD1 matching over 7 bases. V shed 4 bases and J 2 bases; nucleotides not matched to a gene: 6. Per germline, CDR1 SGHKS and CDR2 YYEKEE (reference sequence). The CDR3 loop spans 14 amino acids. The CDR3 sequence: CASSAPGQTYEQYF. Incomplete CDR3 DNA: TGTGCCAGCAGCGCACCGGGACAGACCTACGAG.

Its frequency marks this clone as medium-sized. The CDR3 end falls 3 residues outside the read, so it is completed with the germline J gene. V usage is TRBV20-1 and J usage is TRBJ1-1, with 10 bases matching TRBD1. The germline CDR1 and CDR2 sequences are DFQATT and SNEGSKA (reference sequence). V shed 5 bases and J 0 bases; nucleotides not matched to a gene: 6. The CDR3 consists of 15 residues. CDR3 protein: CSAWGQGNMNTEAFF. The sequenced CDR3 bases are TGCAGTGCTTGGGGACAGGGGAACATGAACACTGAA.

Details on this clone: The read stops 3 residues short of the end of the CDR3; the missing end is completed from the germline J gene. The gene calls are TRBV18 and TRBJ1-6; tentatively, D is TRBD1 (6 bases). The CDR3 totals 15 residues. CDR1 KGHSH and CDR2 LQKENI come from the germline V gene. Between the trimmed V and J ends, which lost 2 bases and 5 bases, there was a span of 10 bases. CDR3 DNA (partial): TGTGCCAGCTCACCATCGCAGGGGAATAATTCACCC. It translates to CASSPSQGNNSP. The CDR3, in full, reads CASSPSQGNNSPLHF.